This T cell receptor (beta chain) was found in a study of OX40 agonist ivuxolimab in advanced cancers. Study information: A male proportion of approximately 83% was recorded, with mean age about 54 years and range roughly 20 to 85. Study-level findings and limits: More expanded clones were found, on average, in CD8+ than in CD4+ T cells.

The CDR3 runs 14 residues. V gave up 11 bases and J gave up 5 bases, with 18 bases separating them. Germline loops: CDR1 SNHLY, CDR2 FYNNEI. Concerning this clone: Antigen specificity is unknown.

Data came from immunoSEQ multiplex PCR; TCRdb stores just in-frame clones and leaves some out. The sample lists 70,000 or so clones, approximately 80% occurring once. Here the sequenced sample was CD4+ or CD8+ T cells sorted from blood, taken in a trial of the OX40 agonist ivuxolimab. This chain links TRBV2 with TRBJ1-4; the D is unclear. The receptor was isolated from an adult with an advanced solid tumor such as melanoma, head and neck, liver or kidney cancer. The CDR3 DNA follows: TGTGCCGGCACCCGGGCGGCTACCAATGAAAAACTGTTTTTT. It yields the protein CAGTRAATNEKLFF.